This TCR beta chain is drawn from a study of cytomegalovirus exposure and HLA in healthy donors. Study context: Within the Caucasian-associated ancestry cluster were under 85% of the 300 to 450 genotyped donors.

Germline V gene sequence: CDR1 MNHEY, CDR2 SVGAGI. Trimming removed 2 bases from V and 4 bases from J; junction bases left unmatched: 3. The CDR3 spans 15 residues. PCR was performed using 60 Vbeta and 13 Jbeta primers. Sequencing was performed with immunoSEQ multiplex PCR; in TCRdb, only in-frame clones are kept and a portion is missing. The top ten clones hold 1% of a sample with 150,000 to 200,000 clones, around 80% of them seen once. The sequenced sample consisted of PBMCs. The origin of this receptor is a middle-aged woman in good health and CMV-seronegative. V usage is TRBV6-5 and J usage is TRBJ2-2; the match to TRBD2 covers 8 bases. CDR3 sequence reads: CASSYTRGGTGELFF. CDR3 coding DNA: TGTGCCAGCAGTTACACCCGGGGGGGCACCGGGGAGCTGTTTTTT.